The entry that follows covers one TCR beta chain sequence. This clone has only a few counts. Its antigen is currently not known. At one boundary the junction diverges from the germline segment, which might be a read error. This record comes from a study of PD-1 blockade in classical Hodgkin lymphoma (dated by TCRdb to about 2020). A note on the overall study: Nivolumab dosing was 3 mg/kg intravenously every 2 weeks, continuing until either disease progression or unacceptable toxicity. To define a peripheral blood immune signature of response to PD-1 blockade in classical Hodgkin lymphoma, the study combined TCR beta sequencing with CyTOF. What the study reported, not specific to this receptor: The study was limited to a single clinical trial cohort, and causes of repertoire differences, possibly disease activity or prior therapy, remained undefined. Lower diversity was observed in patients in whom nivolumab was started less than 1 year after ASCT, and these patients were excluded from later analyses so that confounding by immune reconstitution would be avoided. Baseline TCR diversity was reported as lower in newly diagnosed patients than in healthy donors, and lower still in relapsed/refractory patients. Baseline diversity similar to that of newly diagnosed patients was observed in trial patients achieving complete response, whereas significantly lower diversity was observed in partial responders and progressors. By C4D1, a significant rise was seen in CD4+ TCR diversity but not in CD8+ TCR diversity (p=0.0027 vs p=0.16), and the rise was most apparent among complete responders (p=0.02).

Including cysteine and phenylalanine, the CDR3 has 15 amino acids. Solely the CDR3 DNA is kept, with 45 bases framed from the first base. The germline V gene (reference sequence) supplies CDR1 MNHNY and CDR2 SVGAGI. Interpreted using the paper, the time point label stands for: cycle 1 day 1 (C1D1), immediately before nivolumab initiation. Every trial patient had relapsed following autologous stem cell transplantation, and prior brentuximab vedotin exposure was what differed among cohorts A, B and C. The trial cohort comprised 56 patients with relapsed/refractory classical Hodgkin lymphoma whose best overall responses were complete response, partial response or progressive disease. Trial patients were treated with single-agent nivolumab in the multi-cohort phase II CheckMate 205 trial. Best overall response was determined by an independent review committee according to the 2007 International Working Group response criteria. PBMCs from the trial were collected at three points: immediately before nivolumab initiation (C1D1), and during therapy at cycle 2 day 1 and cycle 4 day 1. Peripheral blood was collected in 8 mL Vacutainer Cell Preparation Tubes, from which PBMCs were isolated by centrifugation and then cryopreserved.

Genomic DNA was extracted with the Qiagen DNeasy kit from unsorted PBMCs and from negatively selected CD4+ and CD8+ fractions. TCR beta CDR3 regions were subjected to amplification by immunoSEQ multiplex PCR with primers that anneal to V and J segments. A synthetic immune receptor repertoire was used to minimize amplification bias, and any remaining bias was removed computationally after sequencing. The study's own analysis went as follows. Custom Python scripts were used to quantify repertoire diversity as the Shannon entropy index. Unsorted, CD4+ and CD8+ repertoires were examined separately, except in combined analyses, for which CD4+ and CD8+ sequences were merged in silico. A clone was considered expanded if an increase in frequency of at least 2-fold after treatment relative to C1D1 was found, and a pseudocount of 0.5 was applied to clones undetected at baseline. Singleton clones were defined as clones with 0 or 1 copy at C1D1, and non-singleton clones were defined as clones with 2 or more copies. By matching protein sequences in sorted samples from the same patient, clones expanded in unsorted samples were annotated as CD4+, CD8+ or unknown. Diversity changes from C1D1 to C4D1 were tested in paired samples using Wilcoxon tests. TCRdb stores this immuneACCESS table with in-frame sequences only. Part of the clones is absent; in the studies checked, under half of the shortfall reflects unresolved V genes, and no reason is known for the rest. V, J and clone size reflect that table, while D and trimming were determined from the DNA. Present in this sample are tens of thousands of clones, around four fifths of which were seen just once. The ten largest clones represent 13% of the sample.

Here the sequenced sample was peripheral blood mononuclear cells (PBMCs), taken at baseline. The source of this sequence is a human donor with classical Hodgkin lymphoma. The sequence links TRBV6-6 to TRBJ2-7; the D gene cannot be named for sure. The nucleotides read TGTGCCAGCAGTTACTCCCGCCCATCTTCCTCCGAGCAGTACTTC. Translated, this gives CASSYSRPSSSEQYF.